This T cell receptor (beta chain) originates from a study of control samples from healthy donors and cancer patients. TCRdb's copy holds only in-frame clones and misses some; the assay was immunoSEQ multiplex PCR. The table records about 89,000 clones, about 84% of them present only once. In germline, CDR1 is SGHTA, CDR2 FQGTGA. V was cut by 3 bases and J by 2 bases, with 11 bases left in between. This CDR3 comprises 14 residues. Sequenced sample: blood. This TCR derives from a woman in her forties in good health. V and J are TRBV7-3 and TRBJ2-7, with D hard to call. The CDR3 region has the DNA TGTGCCAGCAGCTTTTTCACTATAGCCTACGAGCAGTACTTC. Translating it yields CASSFFTIAYEQYF.